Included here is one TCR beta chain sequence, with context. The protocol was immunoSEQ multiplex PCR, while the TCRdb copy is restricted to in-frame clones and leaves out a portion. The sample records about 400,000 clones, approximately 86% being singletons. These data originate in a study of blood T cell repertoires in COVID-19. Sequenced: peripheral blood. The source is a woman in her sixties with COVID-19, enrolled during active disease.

DNA for the CDR3: TGTGCCAGCCTGGGACAGTTTAATGAAAAACTGTTTTTT. Its translation is CASLGQFNEKLFF. The chain links TRBV6-6 to TRBJ1-4, with TRBD1 matching 7 bases. This CDR3 is 13 amino acids long. Germline CDR1 MNHNY, CDR2 SVGAGI (reference sequence). With V trimmed by 8 bases and J by 4 bases, 4 bases remained unmatched.